The 25 T cell receptor beta chains in this list originate from one sample, sequenced in a study of T cells after yellow fever vaccination. TCRdb independently ran MiXCR on the 5' RACE reads; one entry per CDR3 protein. The data show about 69,000 distinct CDR3 sequences, with 5.9% seen just once and over 2% held by the top ten. The material was CD4+ T cells sorted from PBMCs, obtained around 15 days after the first yellow fever vaccination. These TCRs come from a man younger than 35 who received the YFV17D yellow fever vaccine.

This clonotype was detected many times. This chain uses TRBV6-5 with TRBJ1-2; 12 bases agree with TRBD1. The CDR3 runs 16 residues. With 6 bases clipped from V and 7 bases from J, the junction kept 12 bases outside the gene matches. Germline V lookup: CDR1 MNHEY, CDR2 SVGAGI. In DNA, the CDR3 is TGTGCCAGCAGCACCGGGACAGGGGGCGCGGTCTTTGGCTACACCTTC. This translates into CASSTGTGGAVFGYTF.

The gene calls are TRBV20-1 and TRBJ1-5; TRBD1 matches 8 bases. After removal of 3 bases from V and 5 bases from J, the junction contained 6 bases not matched to a gene. The CDR3 runs 14 residues. Germline V gives CDR1 DFQATT, CDR2 SNEGSKA (reference sequence). CDR3 coding DNA: TGCAGTGCTAGGACAGGGGCAACTTATCAGCCCCAGCATTTT. This translates into CSARTGATYQPQHF.

About this clonotype: A much larger clone lies a single base off, so this may be a read error. This chain joins TRBV5-1 and TRBJ1-2, with D perhaps TRBD1 (5 bases). In germline, CDR1 is SGHRS, CDR2 YFSETQ. V lost 4 bases, J lost 7 bases, and 14 bases lay in between. This CDR3 contains 13 residues. In DNA form, the CDR3 reads TGCGCCAGCAGCCCGGGGGAGACCTGTGGCTACACCTTC. It encodes CASSPGETCGYTF.

This clonotype was seen ten or more times. The chain is built from TRBV5-5 and TRBJ2-7, with a weak D call TRBD1 (5 bases). CDR3 size: 13 residues. CDR1 is SGHKS, CDR2 YYEKEE, per germline (reference sequence). V was shortened by 4 bases and J by 5 bases, with 13 bases between the two germline ends. The CDR3 is CASSPGLRDEQYV. CDR3 bases: TGTGCCAGCAGCCCCGGGCTCAGGGACGAGCAGTACGTC.

This clonotype was counted ten times or more. The chain joins TRBV7-2 to TRBJ2-3; possibly TRBD2 for D (6 bases). V lost 3 bases and J 1 base, leaving 14 bases between the germline ends. CDR1 and CDR2 (germline): SGHTA, FQGNSA. The CDR3 extends over 16 amino acids. CDR3 region: CASSLRSGSGTDTQYF. Here the CDR3 DNA reads TGTGCCAGCAGCTTGCGATCCGGGAGCGGCACAGATACGCAGTATTTT.

This clonotype came up many times. V and J are TRBV7-2 and TRBJ2-5; D perhaps matches TRBD2 (8 bases). The CDR3 length is 14 residues. V was shortened by 5 bases and J by 5 bases, with 15 bases between the two germline ends. The germline CDR1 and CDR2 sequences are SGHTA and FQGNSA. CDR3 sequence reads: CASSPGGGQETQYF. As DNA, the CDR3 is TGTGCCAGCAGCCCCGGGGGGGGACAGGAGACCCAGTACTTC.

This clonotype was recorded many times. The chain is built from TRBV4-2 and TRBJ2-7, with 10 nucleotides matching TRBD2. CDR1 and CDR2 from the germline V gene are LGHNA and YNFKEQ. V dropped 0 bases and J dropped 3; count of bases not matched to a gene: 11. The CDR3 consists of 18 residues. The CDR3 protein is CASSQDLTSGVTVYEQYF. The CDR3 bases are TGTGCCAGCAGCCAAGATTTAACTAGCGGGGTAACCGTCTACGAGCAGTACTTC.

This clonotype was observed many times. The genes are TRBV30 and TRBJ2-2; D is uncertain. Trimming took off 3 bases at V and 5 bases at J, with 7 bases between the two ends. The CDR3 loop spans 12 amino acids. Germline V lookup: CDR1 GTSNPN, CDR2 SVGIG (reference sequence). CDR3 amino acids: CAWSGPTGELFF. The CDR3 DNA is TGTGCCTGGAGCGGCCCAACCGGGGAGCTGTTTTTT.

This clonotype was observed many times. The chain carries TRBV28 and TRBJ1-6; TRBD1 might be the D (5 bases). The CDR3 totals 16 residues. CDR1 and CDR2 (germline): MDHEN, SYDVKM. V dropped 6 bases and J dropped 0 bases, with 12 bases sitting between them. Written as DNA, the CDR3 is TGTGCCAGCAGCTCGGGACCGAGCTCCTATAATTCACCCCTCCACTTT. This translates into CASSSGPSSYNSPLHF. Full variable domain (rest looked up from reference TRBV28 and TRBJ1-6): DVKVTQSSRYLVKRTGEKVFLECVQDMDHENMFWYRQDPGLGLRLIYFSYDVKMKEKGDIPEGYSVSREKKERFSLILESASTNQTSMYLCASSSGPSSYNSPLHFGNGTRLTVT.

There are many counts of this clonotype. This rearrangement joins TRBV28 to TRBJ2-1; TRBD2 agrees at 8 bases. Trimming removed 4 bases from V and 8 bases from J; junction bases left unmatched: 10. The CDR3 has 15 residues. Germline-derived CDR1 and CDR2 are MDHEN and SYDVKM. The CDR3 nucleotides read TGTGCCAGCAGTTCCGGGGGGGCAGGGCGCGATGAGCAGTTCTTC. It encodes CASSSGGAGRDEQFF.

In this sample, this clonotype turned up many times. The V gene is TRBV6-5, the J gene TRBJ2-1; the match to TRBD2 covers 9 bases. Germline V gives CDR1 MNHEY, CDR2 SVGAGI. CDR3 length: 18 amino acids. V gave up 2 bases and J gave up 5 bases; unmatched junction bases: 13. CDR3 region: CASSYQGRGGWRNNEQFF. The CDR3 bases are TGTGCCAGCAGTTACCAGGGGCGGGGGGGCTGGCGGAACAATGAGCAGTTCTTC.

In its sample, this clonotype was seen many times. The rearrangement uses TRBV11-2 and TRBJ1-1, with 7 bases lining up with TRBD1. The germline CDR1 and CDR2 sequences are SGHAT and FQNNGV. Unmatched junction bases numbered 5, after V lost 3 bases and J lost 7 bases. The CDR3 has 13 residues. The CDR3 sequence is CASSFIGGNEAFF. The DNA of the CDR3 is TGTGCCAGCAGCTTCATAGGGGGCAATGAAGCTTTCTTT.

This clonotype was counted ten times or more. V and J are TRBV5-1 and TRBJ2-3; no clear D gene. The CDR3 runs to 17 residues. V was trimmed by 4 bases and J by 5 bases, leaving 23 bases between them. CDR1 and CDR2 (germline): SGHRS, YFSETQ. The CDR3 region is CASSKDGGQDSLDTQYF. In DNA, the CDR3 is TGCGCCAGCAGCAAAGACGGCGGTCAAGACTCCCTAGATACGCAGTATTTT.

Ten or more counts support this clonotype. The chain links TRBV6-5 to TRBJ2-5; 7 bases agree with TRBD1. J gave up 5 bases and V 5 bases, and 11 bases lay outside the gene matches. Germline lookup yields CDR1 MNHEY and CDR2 SVGAGI. The CDR3 is made up of 15 amino acids. The CDR3 spells CASSLGQARGETQYF. Here the CDR3 DNA reads TGTGCCAGCAGTCTCGGACAGGCCCGCGGGGAGACCCAGTACTTC.

At least ten counts were recorded for this clonotype. The DNA of the CDR3 is TGTGCCATCAGTGATCGGGACAGGACCGCTTACGAGCAGTACTTC. Its protein is CAISDRDRTAYEQYF. The chain is built from TRBV10-3 and TRBJ2-7; TRBD1 matches at 8 bases. The CDR3 is made up of 15 amino acids. The junction had 8 bases not matched to a gene; V was cut back by 3 bases and J by 4 bases. Germline-derived CDR1 and CDR2 are ENHRY and SYGVKD.

In this sample, this clonotype turned up many times. V is TRBV4-1 and J is TRBJ2-5, with D possibly being TRBD1 or TRBD2 (6 bases each). Germline V gene sequence: CDR1 MGHRA, CDR2 YSYEKL. The CDR3 has 14 amino acids. Trimming shortened V by 1 base and J by 7 bases, and 13 bases separated the two germline ends. CDR3 region: CASSQVGGHPTQYF. For the CDR3, the DNA is TGCGCCAGCAGCCAAGTTGGGGGGCACCCGACCCAGTACTTC.

This clonotype was recorded at least ten times. The V call is TRBV7-2, the J call TRBJ1-2; TRBD1 matches 9 bases. CDR1 is SGHTA, CDR2 FQGNSA, per germline. CDR3 size: 14 residues. V lost 6 bases and J lost 3; bases outside the gene matches: 5. This CDR3 is CASRSTGGDYGYTF. Written as DNA, the CDR3 is TGTGCCAGCAGATCGACAGGGGGGGACTATGGCTACACCTTC.

This clonotype showed up many times. The rearrangement joins TRBV24-1 to TRBJ2-7, with unresolved D. Trimming removed 7 bases from V and 4 bases from J, with 7 bases in between. Germline CDR1 KGHDR, CDR2 SFDVKD. The CDR3 is made up of 11 amino acids. The chain's CDR3 is CATRLGYEQYV. The DNA of the CDR3 is TGTGCCACCAGGTTGGGTTACGAGCAGTACGTC.

In its sample, this clonotype was seen many times. The chain is built from TRBV7-2 and TRBJ2-5; 8 positions agree with TRBD1. Germline V gene data show CDR1 as SGHTA and CDR2 as FQGNSA. The J segment lost 2 bases and the V segment lost 5 bases, leaving 4 bases of the junction unmatched. This CDR3 is built from 14 residues. CDR3 loop: CASSNRGAQETQYF. In nucleotides, the CDR3 is TGTGCCAGCAGCAACAGGGGGGCGCAAGAGACCCAGTACTTC.

This clonotype appeared many times. This sequence joins TRBV5-1 and TRBJ2-3; possible D gene TRBD1, 6 bases. The germline CDR1 and CDR2 sequences are SGHRS and YFSETQ. V was trimmed by 6 bases and J by 3 bases, leaving 17 bases between them. The CDR3 is 15 amino acids. The CDR3 DNA sequence: TGCGCCAGCACGGTTACAGGGATGAGGACAGATACGCAGTATTTT. Translating gives CASTVTGMRTDTQYF.

Many counts were recorded for this clonotype. The chain is built from TRBV4-2 and TRBJ2-4; D is uncertain. The CDR3 loop spans 15 amino acids. Germline CDR1 is LGHNA and CDR2 is YNFKEQ. Trimming pared 1 base from V and 10 bases from J, leaving 17 bases between. The CDR3 coding sequence is TGTGCCAGCAGCCAAGCTCAATCAGCCCCCCCAATTCAGTACTTC. It codes for CASSQAQSAPPIQYF.

This clonotype appeared many times. The V gene is TRBV5-1, the J gene TRBJ1-4; 7 positions agree with TRBD1. Trimming took 4 bases from V and 4 from J; bases not matched to a gene: 10. There are 16 residues in the CDR3. Germline assignment: CDR1 SGHRS and CDR2 YFSETQ. The chain's CDR3 is CASSTAGTAINEKLFF. The CDR3 region has the DNA TGCGCCAGCAGCACAGCCGGGACAGCGATTAATGAAAAACTGTTTTTT.

This clonotype was seen many times. The chain combines TRBV6-2 or TRBV6-3 with TRBJ2-6, with unresolved D. V lost 2 bases, J lost 0 bases, and 2 bases lay in between. The CDR3 length is 14 residues. Germline V CDR1 and CDR2: MNHEY, SVGEGT. The CDR3 loop is CASSYNSGANVLTF. CDR3 coding DNA: TGTGCCAGCAGTTACAACTCTGGGGCCAACGTCCTGACTTTC.

There are many counts of this clonotype. The V and J genes are TRBV4-2 and TRBJ2-1, with 12 bases that match TRBD2. The V and J ends lost 1 base and 5 bases, in that order; junction bases with no gene match: 6. Germline V lookup: CDR1 LGHNA, CDR2 YNFKEQ. The CDR3 totals 17 residues. This chain's CDR3 is CASSQALLAGGHNEQFF. In DNA form, the CDR3 reads TGTGCCAGCAGCCAAGCCTTACTAGCGGGGGGACACAATGAGCAGTTCTTC.

This clonotype was recorded many times. This chain connects TRBV7-8 to TRBJ2-5; the match to TRBD2 covers 9 bases. The CDR3 sequence is 16 residues long. V shed 5 bases, J shed 5 bases, and the junction held 12 bases outside the gene matches. Germline CDR1 is SGHVS and CDR2 is FQNEAQ. The chain's CDR3 is CASSGEAGGPRETQYF. CDR3 DNA: TGTGCCAGCAGCGGGGAGGCGGGGGGGCCGAGGGAGACCCAGTACTTC.